This T cell receptor beta chain was sequenced in a study of shared clonotypes between healthy human individuals. Whole-study context: In total, the donors were a couple of women and a few men aged 18 to 49.

General study results and limits: Clonotypes shared by all four sorted-subset donors had higher generation probabilities than non-shared clonotypes.

Sorted-subset replicate PCR reactions contained 150 to 200 ng DNA, corresponding to some 30,000 T cell genomes. Original analysis: ImmunoSEQ only sent back junction sequences with no quality scores, so filtering was done differently. Profiling relied on immunoSEQ multiplex PCR, and the TCRdb table lists in-frame clones only, not all of them. V, J and clone size are those of that table, while D and trimming were read from the DNA. The sample records approximately 1.1 million clones, around 82% being singletons. About this clone itself: Its matching antigen is unknown.

The CDR3 contains 16 residues. Looked up from germline, CDR1 is MNHEY and CDR2 is SMNVEV (reference sequence). V lost 7 bases to trimming and J lost 5 bases; unmatched junction nucleotides: 14. Material: memory CD4+ T cells from PBMCs. Subset defined: CD45RA-negative fraction. The clonotype was recovered from a man younger than 30 in good health. Some clones in this sample may be carry-over from other donors' samples. The J gene is TRBJ2-7, the V gene TRBV27; 10 bases are shared with TRBD2. CDR3 protein: CASTSGSGRAINEQYF. The CDR3 DNA sequence: TGTGCCAGCACCTCAGGGAGCGGGAGGGCTATCAACGAGCAGTACTTC.